This is a list of T cell receptor beta chains from one sample in a study of T cell repertoires in cytomegalovirus infection. Their cognate antigens are unknown. A single record per CDR3 protein comes from TCRdb applying MiXCR to the reads. Of 550,000 to 850,000 distinct CDR3 sequences listed, about 30% are singletons. The sample was cultured PBMCs, taken from culture after CMV antigen stimulation. These receptor sequences come from a human donor in good health (CMV status not recorded). Some clones in this sample may be carry-over from other donors' samples. Each CDR3 is given with its conserved first and last residue. The D gene is left open where the match is weak. Only part of the rows carry a size: once, few, many, or a class if the clone is expanded.

TRBJ2-7	TRBV2	14	-	-	CASNRRGAAYEQYF	TGTGCCAGCAATCGCCGGGGAGCCGCCTACGAGCAGTACTTC
TRBJ1-2	TRBV6-1	12	many	-	CASSPNRGGYTF	TGTGCCAGCAGCCCCAACCGAGGCGGCTACACCTTC
TRBJ1-1	TRBV7-9	13	-	TRBD1	CASSLGTGGLTFF	TGTGCCAGCAGCCTGGGTACAGGGGGCTTGACTTTCTTT
TRBJ1-2	TRBV7-2	13	many	-	CASSEYGGYGYTF	TGTGCCAGCAGCGAATACGGGGGCTATGGCTACACCTTC
TRBJ2-1	TRBV7-2	16	few	-	CASSPMRGYSYNEQFF	TGTGCCAGCAGCCCCATGAGGGGGTACTCCTACAATGAGCAGTTCTTC
TRBJ1-1	TRBV6-8	16	-	-	CASSYGRAWMNTEAFF	TGTGCCAGCAGTTACGGTAGGGCATGGATGAACACTGAAGCTTTCTTT
TRBJ2-2	TRBV7-9	11	-	-	CADGGTGELFF	TGTGCCGACGGGGGCACCGGGGAGCTGTTTTTT
TRBJ1-1	TRBV5-6	16	-	-	CASSLDLGTLNTEAFF	TGTGCCAGCAGCTTAGACCTCGGGACACTTAACACTGAAGCTTTCTTT
TRBJ2-5	TRBV18	15	once	-	CASSLPRARGETQYF	TGTGCCAGCTCATTACCCCGCGCGAGGGGAGAGACCCAGTACTTC
TRBJ2-3	TRBV7-6	16	-	-	CASSLETGRDTDTQYF	TGTGCCAGCAGCTTAGAAACAGGGAGGGACACAGATACGCAGTATTTT
TRBJ2-7	TRBV6-2/TRBV6-3	12	few	-	CASRDGSYEQYF	TGTGCCAGCCGGGACGGCTCCTACGAGCAGTACTTC
TRBJ2-3	TRBV4-2	18	few	TRBD2	CASSQATGLAGSTDTQYF	TGTGCCAGCAGCCAAGCTACGGGACTAGCGGGCAGCACAGATACGCAGTATTTT
TRBJ2-5	TRBV7-2	18	many	TRBD2	CASSSGGITSGSQETQYF	TGTGCCAGCAGCTCAGGCGGGATAACTAGCGGGTCCCAAGAGACCCAGTACTTC
TRBJ2-2	TRBV9	13	-	-	CASREDYNGELFF	TGTGCCAGCAGAGAAGACTACAACGGGGAGCTGTTTTTT
TRBJ2-7	TRBV18	14	-	-	CASSPPVAYYEQYF	TGTGCCAGCTCACCACCGGTCGCATACTACGAGCAGTACTTC
TRBJ2-5	TRBV2	13	-	-	CASLDRPGETQYF	TGTGCCAGCCTAGACAGGCCGGGAGAGACCCAGTACTTC
TRBJ2-1	TRBV11-2	16	-	-	CASSLLALARHNEQFF	TGTGCCAGCAGCCTCCTGGCCCTAGCGAGACACAATGAGCAGTTCTTC
TRBJ2-1	TRBV7-2	12	many	-	CASSHRRDPTAF	TGTGCCAGCAGCCACCGACGGGACCCTACGGCCTTC
TRBJ2-3	TRBV12-3/TRBV12-4	13	-	TRBD2	CASSVAGADTQYF	TGTGCCAGCAGCGTAGCGGGAGCAGATACGCAGTATTTT
TRBJ1-1	TRBV6-2/TRBV6-3	15	few	-	CASSFTGIQSTEAFF	TGTGCCAGCAGTTTTACAGGGATTCAAAGCACTGAAGCTTTCTTT
TRBJ1-3	TRBV11-2	18	-	-	CASSLPKGTGSFGNTIYF	TGTGCCAGCAGCTTACCAAAAGGAACAGGGAGTTTTGGAAACACCATATATTTT
TRBJ1-1	TRBV20-1	11	few	-	CSASTATEAFF	TGCAGTGCTAGTACTGCCACTGAAGCTTTCTTT
TRBJ1-2	TRBV12-3/TRBV12-4	13	few	-	CASSFHINYGYTF	TGTGCCAGCAGTTTCCATATTAACTATGGCTACACCTTC